The clone carrying this T cell receptor beta chain was seen ten or more times. Its antigen is as yet unknown. Clinical symptoms, serum thyroxine, TRAb, thyroid ultrasound and orbital computed tomography determined diagnosis. Amplification of the TCR beta CDR3 regions used RNA transcripts (as template). Second-round multiplex PCR came after first-round RT-PCR with HTBI primers. TCRdb reprocessed the multiplex PCR reads with MiXCR, giving one entry per CDR3 protein. The table lists about 700,000 distinct CDR3 sequences, around 40% of them singletons. The sample belongs to a study of Graves' ophthalmopathy and Graves' hyperthyroidism. Study as a whole: At the time of initial diagnosis and before any treatment, peripheral blood was collected. General observations from the study: Appearing in blood as well were most expanded thyroid clonotypes above 0.001 frequency.

The CDR3 runs 13 residues. The germline gives CDR1 SGHVS, CDR2 FNYEAQ. Trimming shortened V by 1 base and J by 7 bases, and 8 bases separated the two germline ends. The TCR was taken from an adult man with Graves' ophthalmopathy. Sequenced material: peripheral blood. The rearrangement links TRBV7-6 to TRBJ1-5; a possible D gene is TRBD1 (6 bases). The CDR3 spells CASSLEGGQPQHF. For the CDR3, the DNA is TGTGCCAGCAGCTTAGAGGGGGGACAGCCCCAGCATTTT. The full variable domain, in which reference TRBV7-6 and TRBJ1-5 provide the parts outside the CDR3, is GAGVSQSPRYKVTKRGQDVALRCDPISGHVSLYWYRQALGQGPEFLTYFNYEAQQDKSGLPNDRFSAERPEGSISTLTIQRTEQRDSAMYRCASSLEGGQPQHFGDGTRLSIL.